This T cell receptor beta chain was found in a study of T cells after yellow fever vaccination. Study results and caveats: In post-booster samples, most primary-vaccination clones reappeared (under 98% CD4, roughly 90% CD8).

The junction had 7 bases not matched to a gene; V was cut back by 2 bases and J by 4 bases. Germline V CDR1 and CDR2: SGHDN, FVKESK. The CDR3 sequence is 16 residues long. TCRdb reanalysed the 5' RACE reads using MiXCR and keeps one entry per CDR3 protein. Of 450,000 to 650,000 distinct CDR3 sequences in the sample, approximately 13% were seen once. Note on this clonotype: Antigen: not known.

This receptor was obtained from a man aged 30-40 years who received the YFV17D yellow fever vaccine. Sequenced here: PBMCs, sampled on the day of the yellow fever booster vaccination. The V call is TRBV14, the J call TRBJ2-1; 8 bases agree with TRBD2. DNA of the CDR3: TGTGCCAGCAGCCAACCGAGCGGGAGAGGTTACAATGAGCAGTTCTTC. Translated, it gives CASSQPSGRGYNEQFF.